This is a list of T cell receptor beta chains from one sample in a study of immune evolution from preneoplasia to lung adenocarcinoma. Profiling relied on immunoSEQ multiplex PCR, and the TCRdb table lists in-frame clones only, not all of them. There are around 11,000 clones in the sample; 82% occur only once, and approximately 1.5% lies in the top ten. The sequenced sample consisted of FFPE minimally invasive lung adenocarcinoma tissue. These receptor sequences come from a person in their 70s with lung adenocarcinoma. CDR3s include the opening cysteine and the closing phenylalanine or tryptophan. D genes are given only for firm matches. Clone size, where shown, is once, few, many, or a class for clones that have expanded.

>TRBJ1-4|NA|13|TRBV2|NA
TGTGCCAGCAGTGTCGGAGGGTTTGAAAAACTGTTTTTT
CASSVGGFEKLFF
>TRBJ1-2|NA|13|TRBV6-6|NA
TGTGCCAGCAGTCCCCGGGACGGCGATGGCTACACCTTC
CASSPRDGDGYTF
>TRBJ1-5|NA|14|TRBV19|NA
TGTGCCAGTAGTATACGCCAGGCGAATCAGCCCCAGCATTTT
CASSIRQANQPQHF
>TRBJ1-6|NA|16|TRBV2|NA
TGTGCCAGCAGTGAAATTCTGGGGCAGTTTAATTCACCCCTCCACTTT
CASSEILGQFNSPLHF
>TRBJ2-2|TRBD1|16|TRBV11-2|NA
TGTGCCAGCAGCTTGGGGACAGGGGGGACGGTCGGGGAGCTGTTTTTT
CASSLGTGGTVGELFF
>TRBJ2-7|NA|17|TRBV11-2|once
TGTGCCAGCAGATCCTTACGGGACACACCCGGGGGGCAGGAGCAGTACTTC
CASRSLRDTPGGQEQYF
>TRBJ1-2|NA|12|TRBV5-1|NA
TGCGCCAGCAGTCCGGACAGCTATGGCTACACCTTC
CASSPDSYGYTF
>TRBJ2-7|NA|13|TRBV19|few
TGTGCCAGTAGTATCGGGGGTACGAGGGAGCAGTACTTC
CASSIGGTREQYF
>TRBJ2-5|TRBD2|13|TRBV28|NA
TGTGCCAGCAAGGGGGATAGCGGGACCCCCGGGTACTTC
CASKGDSGTPGYF
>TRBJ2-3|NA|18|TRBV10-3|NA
TGTGCCATCAGTGTGGGGAGTACGGGGGACCCTAGCACAGATACGCAGTATTTT
CAISVGSTGDPSTDTQYF
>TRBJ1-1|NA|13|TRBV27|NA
TGTGCCAGCAGTTTACAGGGGTTTACTGAAGCTTTCTTT
CASSLQGFTEAFF
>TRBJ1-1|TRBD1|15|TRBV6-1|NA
TGTGCCAGCAGTACAAGACAGGGGAGAGGGACTGAAGCTTTCTTT
CASSTRQGRGTEAFF
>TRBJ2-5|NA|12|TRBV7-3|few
TGTGCCAGCAGCGAGACGGGGGAGACCCAGTACTTC
CASSETGETQYF
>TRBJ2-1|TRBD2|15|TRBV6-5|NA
TGTGCCAGCAGTTCCGGACTAGCGGTTTACAATGAGCAGTTCTTC
CASSSGLAVYNEQFF
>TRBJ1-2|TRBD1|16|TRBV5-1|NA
TGCGCCAGCAGCTTGATTGGGAGACAGGGGGCTGGCGGCTACACCTTC
CASSLIGRQGAGGYTF
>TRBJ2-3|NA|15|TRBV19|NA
TGTGCCAGTAGTATATCAGGACAGAGCACAGATACGCAGTATTTT
CASSISGQSTDTQYF
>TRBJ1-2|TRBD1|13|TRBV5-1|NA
TGCGCCAGCAGCTCGGACAGGGGCTACGGCTACACCTTC
CASSSDRGYGYTF
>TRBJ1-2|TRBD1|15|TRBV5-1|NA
TGCGCCAGCAGCTTGGACACAGGGGGTCGGGGTGGCTACACCTTC
CASSLDTGGRGGYTF
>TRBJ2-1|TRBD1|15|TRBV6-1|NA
TGTGCCAGCAGGACAGGGGGCTGGTGGGGCGATGAGCAGTTCTTC
CASRTGGWWGDEQFF
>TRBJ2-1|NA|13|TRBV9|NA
TGTGCCAGCAGCGTAGATGTAGTAAATGAGCAGTTCTTC
CASSVDVVNEQFF
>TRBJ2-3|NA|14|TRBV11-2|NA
TGTGCCAGCAGCCCTGGACTGAGCACAGATACGCAGTATTTT
CASSPGLSTDTQYF
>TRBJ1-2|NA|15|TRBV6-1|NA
TGTGCCAGCAGTGAAGCGGGAAGGGTTAACTATGGCTACACCTTC
CASSEAGRVNYGYTF
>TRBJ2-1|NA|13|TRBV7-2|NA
TGTGCCAGCAGCCGACCGCAGGGCTATGAGCAGTTCTTC
CASSRPQGYEQFF
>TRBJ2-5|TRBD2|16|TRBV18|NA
TGTGCCAGCTCACCCCGTCTAGCGGGGGTTTGGGAGACCCAGTACTTC
CASSPRLAGVWETQYF
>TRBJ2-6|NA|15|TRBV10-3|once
TGTGCCATCAGTGAGTCCCCCTCTGGGGCCAACGTCCTGACTTTC
CAISESPSGANVLTF
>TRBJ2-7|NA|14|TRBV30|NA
TGTGCCTGGAGTGTAATACAGGGGAGGCACAAGCAGTACTTC
CAWSVIQGRHKQYF
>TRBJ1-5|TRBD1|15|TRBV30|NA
TGTGCCTGGAGTGTAGGGACAGGGGGTTGGCAGCCCCAGCATTTT
CAWSVGTGGWQPQHF
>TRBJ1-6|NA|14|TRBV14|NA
TGTGCCAGCAGGGCAGAGGGGAGTGGTTCACCCCTCCACTTT
CASRAEGSGSPLHF
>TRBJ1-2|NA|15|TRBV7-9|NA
TGTGCCAGCAGCTCGGACGTGGGACGAGGCTATGGCTACACCTTC
CASSSDVGRGYGYTF
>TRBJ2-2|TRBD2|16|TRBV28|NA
TGTGCCAGCAGTTTTATCGGGGGGGCCAACACCGGGGAGCTGTTTTTT
CASSFIGGANTGELFF
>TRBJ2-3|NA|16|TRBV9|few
TGTGCCAGCAGCGTAAAAGACGGGAGCCTAGGGGATACGCAGTATTTT
CASSVKDGSLGDTQYF
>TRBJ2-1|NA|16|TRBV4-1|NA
TGCGCCAGCAGCCAAGGCGAGAGCGTGACCTACAATGAGCAGTTCTTC
CASSQGESVTYNEQFF
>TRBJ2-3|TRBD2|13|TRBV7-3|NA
TGTGCCAGCAGTAGCGGGAGTAGCGATACGCAGTATTTT
CASSSGSSDTQYF
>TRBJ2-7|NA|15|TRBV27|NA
TGTGCCAGCAGTTCCACCGGGACATTTACCTACGAGCAGTACTTC
CASSSTGTFTYEQYF
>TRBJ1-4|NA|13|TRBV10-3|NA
TGTGCCACCGGTAGCTGGGGGAATGAAAAACTGTTTTTT
CATGSWGNEKLFF
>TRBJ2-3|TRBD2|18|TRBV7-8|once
TGTGCCAGCAGCTTAAGAGGGGGACTAGCGGGGAGCACAGATACGCAGTATTTT
CASSLRGGLAGSTDTQYF
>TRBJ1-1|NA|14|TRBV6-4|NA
TGTGCCAGCCGGAAGACCACAGCTAACACTGAAGCTTTCTTT
CASRKTTANTEAFF
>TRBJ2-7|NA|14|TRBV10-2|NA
TGCGCCAGCAGTGAGTCGTCCTCGACCGGCGGGCAGTACTTC
CASSESSSTGGQYF
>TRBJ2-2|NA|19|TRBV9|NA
TGTGCCAGCAGCGTAGAGGGAGTCTGGGGCGGTTCTAACACCGGGGAGCTGTTTTTT
CASSVEGVWGGSNTGELFF